This T cell receptor (beta chain) was profiled in a study of CD8+ T cells in alopecia areata. Isolated RNA was reverse transcribed into cDNA used as the sequencing template. TCRdb keeps only in-frame clones here, not all; method: immunoSEQ multiplex PCR. The table records roughly 64,000 clones, roughly 46% of them present only once. Investigators sorted PBMCs to obtain both CD4+ and CD8+ T cells. Whole-study results and caveats: More clonal than normal scalp was lesional scalp, particularly alopecia totalis/universalis.

Concerning this clone: As yet, its antigen is unknown.

The CDR3 is 17 amino acids. Trimming took off 1 base at V and 0 bases at J, with 15 bases between the two ends. Per germline, CDR1 SEHNR and CDR2 FQNEAQ (reference sequence). The source of this sequence is a human donor with alopecia areata. What was sequenced was NKG2D-low CD8+ T cells sorted from blood. V usage is TRBV7-9 and J usage is TRBJ2-5, with D hard to call. In DNA, the CDR3 is TGTGCCAGCAGCTTAGGTCTGAGGTTCCCGTACCAAGAGACCCAGTACTTC. It encodes CASSLGLRFPYQETQYF.